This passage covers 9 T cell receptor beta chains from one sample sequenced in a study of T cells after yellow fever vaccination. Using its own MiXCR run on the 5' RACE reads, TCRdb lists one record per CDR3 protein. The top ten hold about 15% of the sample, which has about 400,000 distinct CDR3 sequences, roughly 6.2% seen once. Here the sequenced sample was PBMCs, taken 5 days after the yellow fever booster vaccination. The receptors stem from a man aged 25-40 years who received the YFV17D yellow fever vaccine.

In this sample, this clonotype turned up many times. The CDR3 reads CATRGTGRETQYF. For the CDR3, the DNA is TGTGCCACTCGGGGGACGGGCCGAGAGACCCAGTACTTC. The chain has TRBV28 and TRBJ2-5; a possible D gene is TRBD2 (6 bases). Deletions cut 10 bases from V and 4 bases from J, with 16 bases between. Per the germline V gene, CDR1 is MDHEN and CDR2 is SYDVKM. The CDR3 runs 13 residues.

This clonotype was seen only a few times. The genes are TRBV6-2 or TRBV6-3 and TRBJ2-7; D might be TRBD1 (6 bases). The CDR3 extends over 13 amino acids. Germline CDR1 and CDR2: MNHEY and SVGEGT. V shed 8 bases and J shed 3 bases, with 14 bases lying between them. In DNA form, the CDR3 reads TGTGCCAGCCTGGGGGCAGGGATCTACGAGCAGTACTTC. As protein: CASLGAGIYEQYF.

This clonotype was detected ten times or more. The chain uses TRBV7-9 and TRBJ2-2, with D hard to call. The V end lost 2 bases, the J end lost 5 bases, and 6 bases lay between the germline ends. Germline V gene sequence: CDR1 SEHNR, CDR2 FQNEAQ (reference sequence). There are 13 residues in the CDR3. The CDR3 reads CASSLRVTGELFF. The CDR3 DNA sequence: TGTGCCAGCAGCTTACGGGTAACCGGGGAGCTGTTTTTT.

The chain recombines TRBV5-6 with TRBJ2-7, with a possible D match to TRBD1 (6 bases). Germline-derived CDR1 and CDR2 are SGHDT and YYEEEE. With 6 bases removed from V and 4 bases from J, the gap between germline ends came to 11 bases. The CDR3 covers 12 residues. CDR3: CASNTGLYEQYF. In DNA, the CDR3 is TGTGCCAGCAATACAGGGTTGTACGAGCAGTACTTC. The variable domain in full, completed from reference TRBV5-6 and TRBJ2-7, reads DAGVTQSPTHLIKTRGQQVTLRCSPKSGHDTVSWYQQALGQGPQFIFQYYEEEERQRGNFPDRFSGHQFPNYSSELNVNALLLGDSALYLCASNTGLYEQYFGPGTRLTVT.

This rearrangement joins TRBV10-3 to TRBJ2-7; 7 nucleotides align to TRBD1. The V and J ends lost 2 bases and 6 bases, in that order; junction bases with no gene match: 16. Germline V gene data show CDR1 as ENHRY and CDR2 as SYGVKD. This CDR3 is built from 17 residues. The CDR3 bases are TGTGCCATCAGTGAGGAAAGAGGGGGCGGCCAGGGCATCGAGCAGTACTTC. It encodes CAISEERGGGQGIEQYF.

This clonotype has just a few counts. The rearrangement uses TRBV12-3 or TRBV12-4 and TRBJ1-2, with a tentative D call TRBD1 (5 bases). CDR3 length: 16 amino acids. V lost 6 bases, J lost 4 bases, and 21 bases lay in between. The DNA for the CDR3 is TGTGCCAGCAGCCCCAGGGCGGTGGGTGCTACCTATGGCTACACCTTC. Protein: CASSPRAVGATYGYTF.

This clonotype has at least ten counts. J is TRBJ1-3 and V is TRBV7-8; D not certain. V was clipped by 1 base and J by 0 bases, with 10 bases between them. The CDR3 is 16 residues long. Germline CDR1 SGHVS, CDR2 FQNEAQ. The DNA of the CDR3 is TGTGCCAGCAGCTTAGTAGGCCAGAGCTCTGGAAACACCATATATTTT. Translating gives CASSLVGQSSGNTIYF. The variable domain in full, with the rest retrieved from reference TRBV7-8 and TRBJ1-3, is GAGVSQSPRYKVAKRGQDVALRCDPISGHVSLFWYQQALGQGPEFLTYFQNEAQLDKSGLPSDRFFAERPEGSVSTLKIQRTQQEDSAVYLCASSLVGQSSGNTIYFGEGSWLTVV.

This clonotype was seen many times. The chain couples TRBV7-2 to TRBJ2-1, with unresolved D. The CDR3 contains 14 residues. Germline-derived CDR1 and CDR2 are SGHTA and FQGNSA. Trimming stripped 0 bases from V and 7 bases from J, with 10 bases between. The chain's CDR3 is CASSLAVLGNEQFF. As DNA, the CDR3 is TGTGCCAGCAGCTTAGCGGTTTTGGGGAATGAGCAGTTCTTC.

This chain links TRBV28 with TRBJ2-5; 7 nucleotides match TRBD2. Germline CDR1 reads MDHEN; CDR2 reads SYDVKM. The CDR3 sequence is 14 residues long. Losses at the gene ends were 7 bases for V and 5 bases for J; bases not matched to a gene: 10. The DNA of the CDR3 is TGTGCCAGCAACTCAGCGGGATATCTGGAGACCCAGTACTTC. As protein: CASNSAGYLETQYF.